This TCR beta chain was identified during a study of T cell repertoires in cytomegalovirus infection. General study points: Individuals carrying CMV plus the relevant HLA were identified by cumulative frequency of public TCR beta families.

Notes on this clonotype: Its antigen is currently unknown.

TCRdb redid the calling of the reads with MiXCR, one entry per CDR3 protein. There are more than 500,000 distinct CDR3 sequences in the sample; more than 15% occur only once, and 24% lies in the top ten. Trimming cost V 2 bases and J 4 bases; bases outside gene matches: 11. The CDR3 runs 18 residues. The germline gives CDR1 SNHLY, CDR2 FYNNEI. Source material: CD8+ T cells from PBMCs. The chain uses TRBV2 and TRBJ1-4; 9 bases are a match to TRBD1. This receptor was identified in a human donor in good health (CMV status not recorded). Some clones in this sample may be carry-over from other donors' samples. Here the CDR3 DNA reads TGTGCCAGCAGTGAACTAGGGACAGGGAGATTAAGTAATGAAAAACTGTTTTTT. It is translated as CASSELGTGRLSNEKLFF.